A selection of T cell receptor beta chains follows, all from one sample in a study of T-cell reconstitution after alpha-beta-depleted transplantation in children. MiXCR, run by TCRdb on the PCR reads, gives a single entry per CDR3 protein. Of 200,000 to 250,000 distinct CDR3 sequences listed, about 25% are singletons. Sequences were derived from PBMCs, sampled before TCRalphabeta/CD19-depleted stem cell transplant. These TCRs come from a girl aged 2-10 years with Fanconi anemia, due to receive a stem cell transplant. Both conserved end residues are part of each CDR3. A D gene is named only where the DNA matches it firmly. Size is stated for part of the rows, as once, few or many counts, or as a class when the clone is expanded.

len,j_gene,abundance,v_gene,d_gene,CDR3nt,CDR3aa
15,TRBJ2-7,many,TRBV15,.,TGTGCCACCAGCAGAGATCAAAACAGGAACTACGAGCAGTACTTC,CATSRDQNRNYEQYF
14,TRBJ2-7,.,TRBV11-2,TRBD2,TGTGCCAGCAGCTCCCTTAGCGGGAGATACGAGCAGTACTTC,CASSSLSGRYEQYF
12,TRBJ1-1,many,TRBV29-1,.,TGCAGCGTTGAAGCGTTTAACACTGAAGCTTTCTTT,CSVEAFNTEAFF
14,TRBJ2-7,few,TRBV10-3,.,TGTGCCATCAGTCCAGCCCGGGACTTCTACGAGCAGTACTTC,CAISPARDFYEQYF
16,TRBJ2-3,many,TRBV4-2,.,TGTGCCAGCAGCCAAGGAATAGTGGGGGTTAGGGATACGCAGTATTTT,CASSQGIVGVRDTQYF
11,TRBJ2-2,.,TRBV12-3/TRBV12-4,.,TGTGCCAGCAGTCTACTCGGGGAGCAGTTTTTT,CASSLLGEQFF
13,TRBJ2-1,.,TRBV10-3,TRBD2,TGTGCCATCGGACTAGCGGAGACCAATGAGCAGTTCTTC,CAIGLAETNEQFF
16,TRBJ2-4,many,TRBV6-5,TRBD1,TGTGCCAGCAGTTACCGAGATGGACAGGGTGTCGGCATTCAGTACTTC,CASSYRDGQGVGIQYF
14,TRBJ2-5,few,TRBV29-1,TRBD1,TGCAGCGTATCACAGGGGACCAACCAAGAGACCCAGTACTTC,CSVSQGTNQETQYF
14,TRBJ2-7,many,TRBV5-1,.,TGCGCCAGCAGCTTATTGGGGACCGCCATCGAGCAGTACTTC,CASSLLGTAIEQYF
14,TRBJ2-3,many,TRBV20-1,.,TGCAGTGGGACCCGCCTCAGGAGCACAGATACGCAGTATTTT,CSGTRLRSTDTQYF
15,TRBJ2-5,.,TRBV29-1,TRBD2,TGCAGCGTTGTCAAACTAGCGGGGTTAAAAGAGACCCAGTACTTC,CSVVKLAGLKETQYF
16,TRBJ1-1,.,TRBV29-1,.,TGCAGCGTATCACAGGGATATCCCCCCGATTACACTGAAGCTTTCTTT,CSVSQGYPPDYTEAFF
14,TRBJ1-2,many,TRBV6-5,.,TGTGCCAGCAGTTTCGAGACAGGCCTCTATGGCTACACCTTC,CASSFETGLYGYTF
14,TRBJ2-5,.,TRBV6-5,.,TGTGCCAGCAGTTACTCGCTAGCCCAAGAGACCCAGTACTTC,CASSYSLAQETQYF
15,TRBJ2-1,many,TRBV4-2,TRBD2,TGTGCCAGCAGCCAATCGGGGGGGATCTACAATGAGCAGTTCTTC,CASSQSGGIYNEQFF
13,TRBJ2-5,.,TRBV28,.,TGTGCCAGCAGGGGTGGATTCCAAGAGACCCAGTACTTC,CASRGGFQETQYF
11,TRBJ1-1,many,TRBV9,.,TGTGCCAGCAGCGTAGCCCCTAGAGCTTTCTTT,CASSVAPRAFF